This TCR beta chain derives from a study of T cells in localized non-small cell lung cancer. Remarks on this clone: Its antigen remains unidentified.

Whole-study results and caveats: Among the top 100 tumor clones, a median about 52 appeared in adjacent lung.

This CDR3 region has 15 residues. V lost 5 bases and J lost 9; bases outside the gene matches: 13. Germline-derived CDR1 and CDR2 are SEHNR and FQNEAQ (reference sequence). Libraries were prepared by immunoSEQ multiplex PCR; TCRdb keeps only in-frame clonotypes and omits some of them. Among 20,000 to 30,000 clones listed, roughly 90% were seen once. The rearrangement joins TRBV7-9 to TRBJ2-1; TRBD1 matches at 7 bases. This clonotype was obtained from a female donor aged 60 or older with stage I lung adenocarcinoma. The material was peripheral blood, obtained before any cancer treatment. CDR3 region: CASSNRDSQRGEQFF. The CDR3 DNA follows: TGTGCCAGCAGCAACCGGGACAGTCAAAGGGGTGAGCAGTTCTTC. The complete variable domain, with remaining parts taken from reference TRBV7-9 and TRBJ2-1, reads DTGVSQNPRHKITKRGQNVTFRCDPISEHNRLYWYRQTLGQGPEFLTYFQNEAQLEKSRLLSDRFSAERPKGSFSTLEIQRTEQGDSAMYLCASSNRDSQRGEQFFGPGTRLTVL.